This T cell receptor (beta chain) comes out of a study of human T cells and chemical hapten exposure. This sample's time point: patch test 1, 2 weeks after DPC sensitization. Treatment of the sample: therapeutic diphenylcyclopropenone sensitization with weekly scalp DPC. This clonotype was observed a few times. A single record per CDR3 protein comes from TCRdb applying MiXCR to the RACE reads. This sample carries 75,000 to 95,000 distinct CDR3 sequences, 12% of them seen once, and the ten largest clones take under 4%. The ends were cut back, 6 bases at V and 7 bases at J, with 7 bases in the middle. The CDR3 spans 11 residues.

The chain couples TRBV12-3 or TRBV12-4 to TRBJ2-1, with no clear D. The sequencing here drew on whole blood, taken in connection with sensitization to the hapten diphenylcyclopropenone (DPC). The sequence derives from an older woman with alopecia areata. Some clones in this sample may be carry-over from other donors' samples. As DNA, the CDR3 is TGTGCCAGCAGAACTAAGAATGAGCAGTTCTTC. Its translation: CASRTKNEQFF.